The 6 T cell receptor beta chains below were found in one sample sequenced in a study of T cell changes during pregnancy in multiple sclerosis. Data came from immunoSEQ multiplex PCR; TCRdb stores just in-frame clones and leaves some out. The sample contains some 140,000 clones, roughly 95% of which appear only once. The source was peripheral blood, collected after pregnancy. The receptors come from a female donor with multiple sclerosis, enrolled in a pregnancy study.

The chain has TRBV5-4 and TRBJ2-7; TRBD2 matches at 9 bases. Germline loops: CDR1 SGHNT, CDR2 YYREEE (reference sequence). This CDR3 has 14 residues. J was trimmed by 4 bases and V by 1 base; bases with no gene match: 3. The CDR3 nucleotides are TGTGCCAGCAGCTTGACGACTAGCGGTTACGAGCAGTACTTC. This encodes CASSLTTSGYEQYF.

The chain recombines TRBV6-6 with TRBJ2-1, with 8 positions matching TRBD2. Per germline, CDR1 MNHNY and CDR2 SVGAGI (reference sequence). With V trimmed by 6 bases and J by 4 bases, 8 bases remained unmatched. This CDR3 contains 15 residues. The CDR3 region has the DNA TGTGCCAGCAGCCCCGGGGGGGCGGATTACAATGAGCAGTTCTTC. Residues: CASSPGGADYNEQFF.

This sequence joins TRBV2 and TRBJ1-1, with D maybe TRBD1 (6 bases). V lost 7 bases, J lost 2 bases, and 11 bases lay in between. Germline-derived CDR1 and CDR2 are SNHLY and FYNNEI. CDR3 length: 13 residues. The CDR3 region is CASKDRLNTEAFF. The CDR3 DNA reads TGTGCCAGCAAAGACAGGCTAAACACTGAAGCTTTCTTT.

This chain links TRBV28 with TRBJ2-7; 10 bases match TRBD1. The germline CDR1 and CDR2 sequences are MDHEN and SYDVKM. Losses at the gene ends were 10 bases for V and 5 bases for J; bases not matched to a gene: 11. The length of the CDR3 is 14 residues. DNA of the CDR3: TGTGCCACCGGACCGGGACAGGGGCGCGACGAGCAGTACTTC. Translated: CATGPGQGRDEQYF.

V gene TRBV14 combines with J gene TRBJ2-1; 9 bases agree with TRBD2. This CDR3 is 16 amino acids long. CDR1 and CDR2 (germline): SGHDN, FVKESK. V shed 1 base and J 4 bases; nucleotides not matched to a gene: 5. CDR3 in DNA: TGTGCCAGCAGCCAAGCTACTAGCGGGTGGTACAATGAGCAGTTCTTC. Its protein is CASSQATSGWYNEQFF.

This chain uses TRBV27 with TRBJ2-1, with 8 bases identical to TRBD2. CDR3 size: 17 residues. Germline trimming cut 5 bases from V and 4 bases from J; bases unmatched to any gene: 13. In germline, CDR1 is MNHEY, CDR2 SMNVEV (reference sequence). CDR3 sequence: CASSQYGAGVRYNEQFF. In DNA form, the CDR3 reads TGTGCCAGCAGTCAGTACGGAGCGGGAGTTAGGTACAATGAGCAGTTCTTC.